Included here is one TCR beta chain sequence, with context. Its target is not known. Naivety among CD8 cells was defined by CD45RO negativity and positive CCR7 selection, thereby excluding terminally differentiated effector memory CD45RA+ cells. This CDR3 contains 17 residues. Germline V gene lookup returns CDR1 SNHLY and CDR2 FYNNEI. Trimming pared 4 bases from V and 5 bases from J, leaving 23 bases between. The data originate from a study of shared clonotypes between healthy human individuals. Study-wide results and caveats: Clonotypes shared by all four donors outscored non-shared clonotypes in generation probability. When naive CD4 clonotypes were compared across several donors, about 4.8% were shared.

The deep-level immunoSEQ assay was used. Method: immunoSEQ multiplex PCR; TCRdb's copy keeps in-frame clones and lacks some. The sample gives about 1,800,000 clones, roughly 94% of which show up once; under 1.5% is in the top ten. This TCR was recovered from a man in his late teens or twenties in good health. The rearrangement uses TRBV2 and TRBJ1-2; D may be TRBD1 (5 bases). The material sequenced was naive CD8+ T cells sorted from blood. CDR3 sequence reads: CASSVRGEGFVLYGYTF. The CDR3 DNA reads TGTGCCAGCAGTGTCAGAGGGGAAGGGTTCGTTTTATATGGCTACACCTTC. The full variable domain, in which reference TRBV2 and TRBJ1-2 provide the parts outside the CDR3, is EPEVTQTPSHQVTQMGQEVILRCVPISNHLYFYWYRQILGQKVEFLVSFYNNEISEKSEIFDDQFSVERPDGSNFTLKIRSTKLEDSAMYFCASSVRGEGFVLYGYTFGSGTRLTVV.